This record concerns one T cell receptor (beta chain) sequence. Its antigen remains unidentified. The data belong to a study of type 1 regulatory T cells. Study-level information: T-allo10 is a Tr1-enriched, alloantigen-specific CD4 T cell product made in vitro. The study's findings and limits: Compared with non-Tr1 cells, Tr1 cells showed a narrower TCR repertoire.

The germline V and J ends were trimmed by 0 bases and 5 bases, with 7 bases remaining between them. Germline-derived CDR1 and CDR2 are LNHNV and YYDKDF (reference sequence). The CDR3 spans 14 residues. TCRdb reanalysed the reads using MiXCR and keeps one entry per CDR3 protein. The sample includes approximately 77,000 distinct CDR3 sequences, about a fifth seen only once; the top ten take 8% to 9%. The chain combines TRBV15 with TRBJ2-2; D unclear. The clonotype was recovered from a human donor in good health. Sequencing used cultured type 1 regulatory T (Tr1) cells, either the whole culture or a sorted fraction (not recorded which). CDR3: CATSRDLDTGELFF. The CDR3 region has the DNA TGTGCCACCAGCAGAGATCTGGATACCGGGGAGCTGTTTTTT.